This TCR beta chain was retrieved from a study of shared clonotypes between healthy human individuals. CD45RA-negative memory and CD45RA+ naive subsets were split from the CD4+ cells. Losses at the gene ends were 5 bases for V and 5 bases for J; bases not matched to a gene: 7. This CDR3 has 15 amino acids. The germline CDR1 and CDR2 sequences are SGHTA and FQGNSA. Sequencing was performed with immunoSEQ multiplex PCR; in TCRdb, only in-frame clones are kept and a portion is missing. The sample holds roughly 2 million clones; under 97% are singletons and the top ten take roughly 0.13%. V and J are TRBV7-2 and TRBJ2-5; 11 nucleotides align to TRBD2. The receptor comes from a man between 18 and 35 years old in good health. Sequences were obtained from naive CD4+ T cells sorted from blood. The subset was: CD45RA+ positively selected. The CDR3 here is CASSVQTSGIETQYF. CDR3 in DNA: TGTGCCAGCAGCGTACAGACTAGCGGGATCGAGACCCAGTACTTC.